What follows is one T cell receptor beta chain and its context. Sequencing was performed with immunoSEQ multiplex PCR; in TCRdb, only in-frame clones are kept and a portion is missing. This table holds roughly 80,000 clones, 70% to 90% found once. This record belongs to a study of control samples from healthy donors and cancer patients. There are 13 residues in the CDR3. Germline V gene sequence: CDR1 SNHLY, CDR2 FYNNEI. The V end was cut by 5 bases, the J end by 2 bases, with 9 bases between. The TCR was taken from a woman in her forties or fifties in good health. This rearrangement joins TRBV2 to TRBJ1-1; perhaps TRBD1 as D (5 bases). Sequencing input: blood. Here the CDR3 reads CASSTRGNTEAFF. In DNA, the CDR3 is TGTGCCAGCAGTACTCGGGGCAACACTGAAGCTTTCTTT.